This TCR beta chain was recorded in a study of blood T cell repertoires in COVID-19. Study summary: Sites across the United States, Italy and Spain contributed samples from acute and convalescent COVID-19.

Germline CDR1 LGHNA, CDR2 YNFKEQ. The CDR3 covers 14 residues. Trimming pared 1 base from V and 6 bases from J, leaving 10 bases between. In the source study's methods: Amplification from reference gene primers served as the basis for estimated nucleated cell counts. TCRdb keeps only in-frame clones here, not all; method: immunoSEQ multiplex PCR. V, J and clone size are taken as reported in that table, and D and trimming were inferred from the DNA itself. The repertoire holds about 64,000 clones, with roughly four fifths as singletons. The TCR originated in a human donor in a cohort sampled during active COVID-19. The sample comprised peripheral blood. V and J are TRBV4-2 and TRBJ2-1; a possible D gene is TRBD2 (6 bases). The CDR3 protein is CASSQVDYFNEQFF. In DNA form, the CDR3 reads TGTGCCAGCAGCCAAGTGGACTACTTCAATGAGCAGTTCTTC.